Listed here are 6 T cell receptor beta chains from one sample, sequenced in a study of vaccination and CD4 T cells after COVID-19. These receptors lack a known antigen. An Oncomine TCR Beta short-read assay was used to sequence the DNA from cultured CD4+ T cells. The genomic DNA was obtained from cultured CD4+ T cells by extraction with the QIAamp micro DNA kit. Each CDR3 protein gets one entry after TCRdb re-called the PCR reads with MiXCR. The sample consists of over 7,500 distinct CDR3 sequences, less than 45% of them appearing once. Treatment reported: approximately 9-day PBMC culture with coronavirus spike peptide pools or control peptides (ViraFEST assay). The unexposed donor's CD4+ T cells were collected before the COVID-19 pandemic (2011-2018). Specimen: CD4+ T cells from blood, cultured in vitro. The source is a human donor in good health.

This CDR3 reads CASSEPTARVTEAFF. In DNA form, the CDR3 reads TGTGCCAGCAGTGAACCGACCGCGCGGGTGACTGAAGCTTTCTTT. The gene calls are TRBV6-1 and TRBJ1-1, with no clear D. Trimming removed 2 bases from V and 5 bases from J, with 15 bases in between. The CDR3 length is 15 residues. Germline-derived CDR1 and CDR2 are MNHNS and SASEGT.

This clonotype was seen more than once but under ten times. The chain links TRBV27 to TRBJ2-6, with D uncertain. Germline assignment: CDR1 MNHEY and CDR2 SMNVEV (reference sequence). Trimming left V 4 bases short and J 4 bases short, with 14 bases between. This CDR3 is built from 16 residues. The CDR3 region has the DNA TGTGCCAGCAGTTCCGCGCAGGTGGGGGGGGCCAACGTCCTGACTTTC. Amino acids: CASSSAQVGGANVLTF.

This chain uses TRBV19 with TRBJ2-1; possibly TRBD2 for D (5 bases). Between the trimmed V and J ends, which lost 5 bases and 12 bases, there was a span of 17 bases. The CDR3 is 13 residues long. CDR1 LNHDA and CDR2 SQIVND come from the germline V gene (reference sequence). CDR3 bases: TGTGCCAGTAGTTTGGGCGGGCCCGCGGCGCAGTTCTTC. Its protein is CASSLGGPAAQFF.

The V call is TRBV28, the J call TRBJ1-2, with D possibly matching TRBD1 (5 bases). The germline V and J ends were trimmed by 3 bases and 0 bases, with 26 bases remaining between them. CDR3 size: 20 residues. From germline, CDR1 is MDHEN and CDR2 SYDVKM. The CDR3 region has the DNA TGTGCCAGCAGTTTTTCATGGTCGGTACAGGTGGGGCTAGCTAACTATGGCTACACCTTC. As protein: CASSFSWSVQVGLANYGYTF.

V is TRBV18 and J is TRBJ2-6; 8 bases line up with TRBD1. CDR1 is KGHSH, CDR2 LQKENI, per germline. J was trimmed by 4 bases and V by 6 bases; bases with no gene match: 8. The CDR3 extends over 16 amino acids. CDR3 loop: CASSSLTGAGANVLTF. CDR3 DNA sequence: TGTGCCAGCTCTAGCTTGACAGGGGCCGGGGCCAACGTCCTGACTTTC.

In its sample, this clonotype was seen a few times. The chain has TRBV7-2 and TRBJ2-7; D remains ambiguous. CDR1 and CDR2 from the germline V gene are SGHTA and FQGNSA. The germline V and J ends were trimmed by 5 bases and 7 bases, with 15 bases remaining between them. This CDR3 region has 13 residues. CDR3 loop: CASSIGLLGEQYF. CDR3 in DNA: TGTGCCAGCAGCATCGGGCTCCTGGGGGAGCAGTACTTC.